One sample yielded the 2 T cell receptor beta chains listed below, sequenced in a study of T cell repertoires in cytomegalovirus infection. TCRdb re-analysed the reads in MiXCR, keeping a single row per CDR3 protein. Of just over 300,000 distinct CDR3 sequences in the sample, 15% to 20% were seen once. What was sequenced was PBMCs. These receptors were obtained from a human donor in good health (CMV status not recorded). Some clones in this sample may be carry-over from other donors' samples.

This clonotype was observed many times. The V and J genes are TRBV7-6 and TRBJ2-7; 8 bases are shared with TRBD2. Per the germline V gene, CDR1 is SGHVS and CDR2 is FNYEAQ. This CDR3 spans 14 amino acids. J was trimmed by 3 bases and V by 5 bases; bases with no gene match: 6. The CDR3: CASSPGGPLYEQYF. In nucleotides, the CDR3 is TGTGCCAGCAGCCCGGGGGGGCCTCTCTACGAGCAGTACTTC.

This clonotype was detected a few times. The chain's CDR3 is CASNTGFAKNIQYF. The DNA for the CDR3 is TGTGCCAGCAATACAGGGTTTGCCAAAAACATTCAGTACTTC. This chain uses TRBV2 with TRBJ2-4; possibly TRBD1 for D (6 bases). CDR1 SNHLY and CDR2 FYNNEI come from the germline V gene. V shed 7 bases and J shed 1 base, with 11 bases lying between them. The CDR3 loop spans 14 amino acids.